This T cell receptor beta chain was found in a study of CD8 T cells in Susac syndrome. This CDR3 contains 14 residues. V lost 10 bases, J lost 4 bases, and 7 bases stayed unmatched. The V gene's germline CDR1 is LNHDA and CDR2 SQIVND (reference sequence). Roughly 0.45 to 1 ug RNA was reverse transcribed with random hexamers. TCRdb re-called the immunoSEQ multiplex PCR reads through MiXCR, storing one row per CDR3 protein. Of 350,000 to 550,000 distinct CDR3 sequences in the sample, roughly 85% were seen once. The CD8+ and CD4+ T cells were negatively isolated, with the TEMRA cells enriched by FACS. The genes are TRBV19 and TRBJ1-5; 10 nucleotides match TRBD1. The sequence was obtained from a human donor with multiple sclerosis. Material: CD8+ T cells from PBMCs. The CDR3 here is CATQDRGLNQPQHF. The CDR3 DNA sequence: TGTGCCACCCAAGACAGGGGGCTAAATCAGCCCCAGCATTTT.